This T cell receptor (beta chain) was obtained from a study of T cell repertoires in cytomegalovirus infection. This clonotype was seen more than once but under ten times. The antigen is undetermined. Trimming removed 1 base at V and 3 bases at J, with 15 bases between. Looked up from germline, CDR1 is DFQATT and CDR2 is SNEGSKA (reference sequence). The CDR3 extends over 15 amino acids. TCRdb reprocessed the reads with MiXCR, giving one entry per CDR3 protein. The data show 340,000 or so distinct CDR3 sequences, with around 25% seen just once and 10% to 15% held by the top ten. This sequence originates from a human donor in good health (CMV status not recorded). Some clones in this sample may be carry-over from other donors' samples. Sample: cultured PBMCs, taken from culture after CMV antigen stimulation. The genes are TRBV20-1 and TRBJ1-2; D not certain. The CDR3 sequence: CSARAQRGVDYGYTF. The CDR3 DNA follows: TGCAGTGCTAGAGCCCAGCGTGGTGTGGACTATGGCTACACCTTC.